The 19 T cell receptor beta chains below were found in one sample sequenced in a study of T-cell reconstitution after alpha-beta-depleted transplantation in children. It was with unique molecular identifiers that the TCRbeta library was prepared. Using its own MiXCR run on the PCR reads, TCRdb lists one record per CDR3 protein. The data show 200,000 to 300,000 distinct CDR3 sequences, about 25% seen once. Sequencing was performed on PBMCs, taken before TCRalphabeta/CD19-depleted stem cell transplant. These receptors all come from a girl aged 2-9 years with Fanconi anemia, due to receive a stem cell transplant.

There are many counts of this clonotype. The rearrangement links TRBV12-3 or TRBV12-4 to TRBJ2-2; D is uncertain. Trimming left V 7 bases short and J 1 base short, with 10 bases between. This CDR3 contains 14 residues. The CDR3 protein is CASTSPGNTGELFF. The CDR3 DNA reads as TGTGCCAGCACCTCCCCGGGGAACACCGGGGAGCTGTTTTTT.

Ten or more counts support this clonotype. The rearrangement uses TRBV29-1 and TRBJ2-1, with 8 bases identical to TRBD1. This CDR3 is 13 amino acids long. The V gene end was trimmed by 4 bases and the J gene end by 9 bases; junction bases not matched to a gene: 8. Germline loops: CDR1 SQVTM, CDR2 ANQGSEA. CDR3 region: CSVAQGALGEQFF. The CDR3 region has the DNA TGCAGCGTTGCCCAGGGGGCGCTTGGTGAGCAGTTCTTC.

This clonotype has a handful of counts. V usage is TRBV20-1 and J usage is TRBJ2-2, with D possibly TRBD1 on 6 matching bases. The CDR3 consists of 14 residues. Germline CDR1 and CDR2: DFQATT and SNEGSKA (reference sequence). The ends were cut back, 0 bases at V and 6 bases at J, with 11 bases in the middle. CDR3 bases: TGCAGTGCTAGAGAGTTACAGGGAGCCGGGGAGCTGTTTTTT. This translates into CSARELQGAGELFF.

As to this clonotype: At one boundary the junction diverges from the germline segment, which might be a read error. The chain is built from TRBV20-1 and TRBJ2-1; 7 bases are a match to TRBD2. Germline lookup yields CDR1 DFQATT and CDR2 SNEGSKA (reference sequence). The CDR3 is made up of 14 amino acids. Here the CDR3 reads CSARGTPSYNEQSF. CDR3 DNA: TGCAGTGCGCGGGGGACTCCCTCCTACAATGAGCAGTCCTTC.

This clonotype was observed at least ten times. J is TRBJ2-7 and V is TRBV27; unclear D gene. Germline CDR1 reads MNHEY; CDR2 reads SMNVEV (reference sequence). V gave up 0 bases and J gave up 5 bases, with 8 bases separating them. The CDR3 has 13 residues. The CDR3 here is CASSLSALHEQYF. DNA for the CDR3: TGTGCCAGCAGTTTATCGGCCCTCCACGAGCAGTACTTC.

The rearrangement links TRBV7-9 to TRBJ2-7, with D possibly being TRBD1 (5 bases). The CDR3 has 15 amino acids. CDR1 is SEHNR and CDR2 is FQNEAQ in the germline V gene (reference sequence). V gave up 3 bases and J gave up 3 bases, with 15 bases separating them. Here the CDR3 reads CASSFGRAGLYEQYF. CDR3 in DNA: TGTGCCAGCAGCTTTGGAAGGGCAGGGCTCTACGAGCAGTACTTC.

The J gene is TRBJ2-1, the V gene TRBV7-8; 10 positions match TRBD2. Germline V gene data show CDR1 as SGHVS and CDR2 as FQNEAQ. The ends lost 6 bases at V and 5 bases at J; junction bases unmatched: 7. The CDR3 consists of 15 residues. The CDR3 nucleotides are TGTGCCAGCAGAGCTACTAGCGGGAAACACAATGAGCAGTTCTTC. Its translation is CASRATSGKHNEQFF.

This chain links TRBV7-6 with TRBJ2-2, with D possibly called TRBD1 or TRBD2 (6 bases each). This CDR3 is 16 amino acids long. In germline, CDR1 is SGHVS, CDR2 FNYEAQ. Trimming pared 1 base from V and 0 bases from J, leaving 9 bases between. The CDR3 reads CASSLGGTTNTGELFF. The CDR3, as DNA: TGTGCCAGCAGCTTAGGCGGGACAACGAACACCGGGGAGCTGTTTTTT.

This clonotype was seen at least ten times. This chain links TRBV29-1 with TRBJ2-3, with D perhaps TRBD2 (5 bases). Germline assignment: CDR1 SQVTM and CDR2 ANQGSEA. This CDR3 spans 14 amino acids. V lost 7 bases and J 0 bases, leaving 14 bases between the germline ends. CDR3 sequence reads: CSGALATSTDTQYF. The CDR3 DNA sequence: TGCAGCGGTGCGTTAGCGACTAGCACAGATACGCAGTATTTT.

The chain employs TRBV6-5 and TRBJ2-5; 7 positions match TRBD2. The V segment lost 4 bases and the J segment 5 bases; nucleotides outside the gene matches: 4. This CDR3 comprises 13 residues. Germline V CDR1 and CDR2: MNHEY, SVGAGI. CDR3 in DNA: TGTGCCAGCAGTTCTGGGAGGGTCGAGACCCAGTACTTC. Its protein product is CASSSGRVETQYF.

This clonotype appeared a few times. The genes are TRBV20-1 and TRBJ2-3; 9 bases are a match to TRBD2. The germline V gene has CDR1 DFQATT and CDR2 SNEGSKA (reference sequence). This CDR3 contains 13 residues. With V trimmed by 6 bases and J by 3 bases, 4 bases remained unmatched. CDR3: CSAREGPTDTQYF. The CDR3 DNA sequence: TGCAGTGCGCGGGAGGGGCCGACAGATACGCAGTATTTT.

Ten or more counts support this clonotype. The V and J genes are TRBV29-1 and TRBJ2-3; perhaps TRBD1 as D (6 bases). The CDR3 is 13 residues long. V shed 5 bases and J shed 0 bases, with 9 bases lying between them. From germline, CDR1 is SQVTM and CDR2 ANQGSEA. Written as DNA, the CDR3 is TGCAGCGTTTGGACAGCAAGCACAGATACGCAGTATTTT. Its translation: CSVWTASTDTQYF.

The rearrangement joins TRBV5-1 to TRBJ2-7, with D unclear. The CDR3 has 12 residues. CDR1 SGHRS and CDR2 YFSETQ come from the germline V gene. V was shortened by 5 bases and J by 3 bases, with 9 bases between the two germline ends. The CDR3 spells CASRTIYYEQYF. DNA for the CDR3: TGCGCCAGCAGGACAATCTACTACGAGCAGTACTTC.

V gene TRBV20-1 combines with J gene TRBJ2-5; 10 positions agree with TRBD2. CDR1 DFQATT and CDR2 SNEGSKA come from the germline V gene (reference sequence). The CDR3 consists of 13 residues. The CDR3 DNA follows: TGCGATCACCGACTAGCGGGTAAAGAGACCCAGTACTTC. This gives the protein CDHRLAGKETQYF.

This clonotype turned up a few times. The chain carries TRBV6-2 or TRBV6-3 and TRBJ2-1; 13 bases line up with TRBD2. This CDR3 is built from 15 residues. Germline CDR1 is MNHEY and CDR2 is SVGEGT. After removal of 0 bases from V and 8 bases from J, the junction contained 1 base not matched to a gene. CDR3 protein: CASSYSGLAGDEQFF. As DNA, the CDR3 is TGTGCCAGCAGTTACTCCGGACTAGCGGGGGATGAGCAGTTCTTC.

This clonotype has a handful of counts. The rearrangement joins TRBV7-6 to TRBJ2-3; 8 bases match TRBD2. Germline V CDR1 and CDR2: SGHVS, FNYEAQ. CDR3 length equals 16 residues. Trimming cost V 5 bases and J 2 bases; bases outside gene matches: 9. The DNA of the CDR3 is TGTGCCAGCAGCATTAATAGCGGGGAACTCACAGATACGCAGTATTTT. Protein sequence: CASSINSGELTDTQYF.

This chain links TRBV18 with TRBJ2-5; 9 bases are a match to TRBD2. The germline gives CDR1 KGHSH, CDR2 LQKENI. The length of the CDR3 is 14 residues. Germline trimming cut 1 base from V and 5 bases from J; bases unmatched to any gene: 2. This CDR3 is CASSPLAGDETQYF. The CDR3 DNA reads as TGTGCCAGCTCACCACTAGCGGGAGACGAGACCCAGTACTTC.

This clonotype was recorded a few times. CDR3 residues: CSVVDWTGGRYEQYF. The DNA of the CDR3 is TGCAGCGTTGTAGACTGGACAGGGGGCAGGTACGAGCAGTACTTC. The chain links TRBV29-1 to TRBJ2-7; 11 nucleotides line up with TRBD1. The germline CDR1 and CDR2 sequences are SQVTM and ANQGSEA. V was pared by 4 bases and J by 4 bases, with 9 bases of the junction left unmatched. This CDR3 comprises 15 residues.

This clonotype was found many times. Written as DNA, the CDR3 is TGTGCCAGCAGTGACTGGACAGGGAGCAAACAAGAGACCCAGTACTTC. Translating it yields CASSDWTGSKQETQYF. This chain uses TRBV25-1 with TRBJ2-5; 8 bases are a match to TRBD1. Germline CDR1 and CDR2: MGHDK and SYGVNS. This CDR3 region has 16 residues. Germline trimming cut 3 bases from V and 2 bases from J; bases unmatched to any gene: 8.